This TCR beta chain appears in the sequencing data of a study of human T cells and chemical hapten exposure. Across the study: Small pooled library volume differences mainly caused per-sample TCR yield variation. General study points: DPC sensitization left the count of TCRs above 1 in 1000 unchanged.

Specified time point: healthy volunteer bleed at 6 weeks. The template was total RNA from unfractionated whole blood. J was trimmed by 3 bases and V by 3 bases; bases with no gene match: 6. CDR1 and CDR2 (germline): MDHEN, SYDVKM. CDR3 length: 15 amino acids. It was the library that attached unique molecular identifiers to individual cDNA molecules. Under the authors' procedure: TCRs per sample had a median of approximately 98,000 and ranged from about 23,224 to 690,600. TCRdb re-analysed the RACE reads in MiXCR, keeping a single row per CDR3 protein. It is TCRdb's table, rather than the study itself, that gives the V and J calls and clone size. The sample yields 55,000 to 75,000 distinct CDR3 sequences, under 7.5% seen once. This clonotype was seen ten or more times. The antigen is unknown.

This clonotype was sampled from a female donor in good health. Some clones in this sample may be carry-over from other donors' samples. The sample consisted of whole blood. The V and J genes are TRBV28 and TRBJ2-7, with 9 bases identical to TRBD1. In nucleotides, the CDR3 is TGTGCCAGCAGTTTTTCCGGGACAGGGTTCTACGAGCAGTACTTC. It codes for CASSFSGTGFYEQYF.